This TCR beta chain was sequenced for a study of read filtering for tumor transcriptome and immune sequencing. Study-wide findings and caveats: The sorted CD138-negative fraction was a mixed bone marrow immune population, not purified T cells.

Molecular barcoded adaptors covering alpha/delta and beta/gamma chains were used on roughly 400 ng RNA. Each CDR3 protein is one row after TCRdb ran MiXCR on the reads. In the table there are fewer than 30,000 distinct CDR3 sequences, around 15% of which are singletons. CDR3 length equals 13 residues. Trimming took 6 bases from V and 4 from J; bases not matched to a gene: 5. Germline lookup yields CDR1 DFQATT and CDR2 SNEGSKA (reference sequence). This clonotype was counted at least ten times. Its antigen is as yet unknown. The sequence derives from a donor at least 40 years old with multiple myeloma. Sequencing was carried out using a population of CD138-negative cells sorted from bone marrow. The chain links TRBV20-1 to TRBJ2-3; 9 bases align to TRBD2. CDR3 loop: CSAQRLAADTQYF. CDR3 DNA sequence: TGCAGTGCCCAGAGACTAGCGGCAGATACGCAGTATTTT.